The 18 T cell receptor beta chains listed next were all sequenced from one sample in a study of T-cell reconstitution after alpha-beta-depleted transplantation in children. It was with unique molecular identifiers that the TCRbeta library was prepared. TCRdb analysed the PCR reads with MiXCR anew, one entry per CDR3 protein. Among 300,000 to 400,000 distinct CDR3 sequences listed, 23% were seen once. Sequencing used PBMCs, mostly from graft donor cells, obtained 180 days after TCRalphabeta/CD19-depleted stem cell transplant. These TCRs come from a male patient aged 10 to 17 who had a stem cell transplant for acute lymphoblastic leukemia, so the T cells may come from the graft donor.

In this sample, this clonotype turned up a few times. This chain joins TRBV7-6 and TRBJ2-3, with 7 positions matching TRBD1. Germline V gene sequence: CDR1 SGHVS, CDR2 FNYEAQ. Trimming took 0 bases from V and 10 from J; bases not matched to a gene: 16. The CDR3 is 17 residues long. The CDR3 spells CASSLAPGTARRWAQYF. CDR3 bases: TGTGCCAGCAGCTTAGCCCCTGGGACAGCCAGGAGGTGGGCGCAGTATTTT.

This clonotype was detected only a few times. The chain couples TRBV6-5 to TRBJ1-2; D gene unclear. Per the germline V gene, CDR1 is MNHEY and CDR2 is SVGAGI. This CDR3 is 13 amino acids long. The germline V and J ends were trimmed by 0 bases and 3 bases, with 5 bases remaining between them. The CDR3 DNA is TGTGCCAGCAGTTACTCAAGGGACTATGGCTACACCTTC. It codes for CASSYSRDYGYTF.

This clonotype was counted ten times or more. The chain employs TRBV9 and TRBJ2-2, with 9 bases fitting TRBD2. CDR1 is SGDLS and CDR2 is YYNGEE in the germline V gene. V dropped 2 bases and J dropped 6; count of bases not matched to a gene: 11. The CDR3 has 17 residues. Written as DNA, the CDR3 is TGTGCCAGCAGCGTGGCCCCGGGACTAGCAACGGCCGGGGAGCTGTTTTTT. Translating gives CASSVAPGLATAGELFF.

In its sample, this clonotype was seen many times. The chain carries TRBV9 and TRBJ2-1, with TRBD2 matching over 7 bases. V shed 1 base and J 5 bases; nucleotides not matched to a gene: 3. CDR3 length: 14 amino acids. In germline, CDR1 is SGDLS, CDR2 YYNGEE. For the CDR3, the DNA is TGTGCCAGCAGCGTAACGACTAGCCACAATGAGCAGTTCTTC. Protein product: CASSVTTSHNEQFF.

This chain connects TRBV24-1 to TRBJ2-2; D is undetermined. The CDR3 has 10 residues. CDR1 is KGHDR, CDR2 SFDVKD, per germline. V was pared by 4 bases and J by 11 bases, with 4 bases between. CDR3 in amino acids: CATSDAELFF. In DNA form, the CDR3 reads TGTGCCACCAGTGACGCCGAGCTGTTTTTT.

V usage is TRBV3-1 and J usage is TRBJ2-3; TRBD2 matches 9 bases. Germline lookup yields CDR1 LGHDT and CDR2 YNNKEL (reference sequence). Trimming at V came to 2 bases and at J to 2 bases, leaving 5 bases not matched to a gene. This CDR3 contains 16 residues. CDR3 region: CASSQPSGEYTDTQYF. The CDR3 DNA reads TGTGCCAGCAGCCAACCTAGCGGGGAATACACAGATACGCAGTATTTT.

This chain connects TRBV7-2 to TRBJ2-1; possibly TRBD1 for D (6 bases). V lost 2 bases and J lost 0, with 14 bases in between. The germline V gene has CDR1 SGHTA and CDR2 FQGNSA. The CDR3 covers 17 residues. In nucleotides, the CDR3 is TGTGCCAGCAGCTTACGGCAGGGGCCCAGCTCCTACAATGAGCAGTTCTTC. It is translated as CASSLRQGPSSYNEQFF.

The chain is built from TRBV27 and TRBJ1-5; 7 bases align to TRBD1. This CDR3 is built from 13 residues. Germline V gene lookup returns CDR1 MNHEY and CDR2 SMNVEV (reference sequence). V trimming: 6 bases; J trimming: 6 bases; junction bases outside the gene matches: 5. The CDR3 loop reads CASRLTGAQPQHF. The CDR3 region has the DNA TGTGCCAGCAGACTTACAGGGGCTCAGCCCCAGCATTTT.

The gene calls are TRBV3-1 and TRBJ1-3, with unresolved D. Trimming took off 0 bases at V and 0 bases at J, with 9 bases between the two ends. CDR1 is LGHDT, CDR2 YNNKEL, per germline (reference sequence). This CDR3 contains 16 residues. CDR3 in amino acids: CASSQDWRSSGNTIYF. The DNA for the CDR3 is TGTGCCAGCAGCCAAGATTGGAGATCCTCTGGAAACACCATATATTTT.

The rearrangement joins TRBV12-3 or TRBV12-4 to TRBJ2-1; 7 nucleotides agree with TRBD1. This CDR3 region has 14 residues. Trimming cost V 7 bases and J 3 bases; bases outside gene matches: 6. The CDR3 here is CASKDRKVYNEQFF. For the CDR3, the DNA is TGTGCCAGCAAGGACAGGAAGGTCTACAATGAGCAGTTCTTC.

In DNA form, the CDR3 reads TGTGCCAGCAGTTTGGTAGCGGGAGTTACGGAGACCCAGTACTTC. Amino acids: CASSLVAGVTETQYF. The V gene is TRBV12-3 or TRBV12-4, the J gene TRBJ2-5; TRBD2 aligns across 9 bases. V was clipped by 3 bases and J by 5 bases; unmatched bases: 7. This CDR3 contains 15 residues.

The gene calls are TRBV27 and TRBJ2-1; 8 nucleotides agree with TRBD2. Germline loops: CDR1 MNHEY, CDR2 SMNVEV (reference sequence). Trimming cost V 7 bases and J 2 bases; bases outside gene matches: 7. The CDR3 has 15 residues. This CDR3 reads CASIPGTSPYNEQFF. In DNA form, the CDR3 reads TGTGCCAGCATTCCGGGGACTAGTCCCTACAATGAGCAGTTCTTC.

The chain uses TRBV24-1 and TRBJ2-5, with 13 positions matching TRBD2. V shed 2 bases, J shed 1 base, and the junction held 6 bases outside the gene matches. The CDR3 contains 18 residues. CDR1 is KGHDR, CDR2 SFDVKD, per germline. The CDR3, as DNA: TGTGCCACCAGTGATTCCAAGGGACTAGCGGGGACCCAAGAGACCCAGTACTTC. The encoded protein is CATSDSKGLAGTQETQYF.

This clonotype came up a few times. The genes are TRBV9 and TRBJ2-7, with 9 bases lining up with TRBD2. CDR1 SGDLS and CDR2 YYNGEE come from the germline V gene. J lost 5 bases, V lost 5 bases, and 11 bases had no gene match. This CDR3 contains 15 residues. Here the CDR3 DNA reads TGTGCCAGCAGTAGTAGAGCGGGAGGCTTCCACGAGCAGTACTTC. It translates to CASSSRAGGFHEQYF.

V gene TRBV20-1 combines with J gene TRBJ2-7; 7 bases map to TRBD2. The CDR3 has 17 amino acids. The junction had 15 bases not matched to a gene; V was cut back by 1 base and J by 3 bases. The V gene's germline CDR1 is DFQATT and CDR2 SNEGSKA (reference sequence). CDR3 DNA: TGCAGTGCTAGAGTTACGGCAGGAGGGGAGGGCATCTACGAGCAGTACTTC. It yields the protein CSARVTAGGEGIYEQYF.

This chain uses TRBV2 with TRBJ1-5; a possible D gene is TRBD1 (6 bases). The CDR3 sequence is 15 residues long. CDR1 is SNHLY and CDR2 is FYNNEI in the germline V gene. V lost 2 bases and J lost 4, with 12 bases in between. This CDR3 reads CASSEWDTLNQPQHF. The CDR3 region has the DNA TGTGCCAGCAGTGAATGGGACACGCTTAATCAGCCCCAGCATTTT.

This chain's CDR3 is CASSLGAPPLGTQYF. The DNA of the CDR3 is TGTGCCAGCAGCTTAGGGGCGCCCCCCCTCGGGACCCAGTACTTC. V gene TRBV7-2 combines with J gene TRBJ2-5, with D unresolved. The germline V and J ends were trimmed by 1 base and 7 bases, with 16 bases remaining between them. Per germline, CDR1 SGHTA and CDR2 FQGNSA. The CDR3 length is 15 residues.

V is TRBV6-5 and J is TRBJ2-2; D remains ambiguous. The V end was cut by 2 bases, the J end by 0 bases, with 10 bases between. The CDR3 covers 16 residues. Germline-derived CDR1 and CDR2 are MNHEY and SVGAGI. The CDR3 sequence: CASSYSVDANTGELFF. CDR3 DNA sequence: TGTGCCAGCAGTTACAGCGTTGACGCGAACACCGGGGAGCTGTTTTTT.